The T cell receptor (beta chain) under discussion was sequenced for a study of metastatic and nonmetastatic thyroid tumors. As for the study in general: Comparison of repertoires was carried out across blood and tumor or nodule tissue from malignant and benign thyroid patients. Study findings and constraints: Across blood and tumor, TCR beta diversity in malignant thyroid tumors was reportedly significantly higher than in benign nodules.

In the study's own analysis: To classify distant metastasis in papillary thyroid cancer, a model was built from CDR3 differences across clinicopathological groups. TCRdb reanalyzed the PCR reads with MiXCR. None of the V and J calls come from the authors' own analysis; TCRdb made them. The sample holds 4,000 to 6,500 clones, around 24% seen once. Sample share makes this clone medium-sized (0.01 to 0.1%). What it binds is unknown. None of the patients had undergone any treatment ahead of thyroid surgery. This CDR3 has 16 amino acids. V lost 6 bases and J 0 bases, leaving 17 bases between the germline ends. Per germline, CDR1 DFQATT and CDR2 SNEGSKA (reference sequence).

The receptor was isolated from a female donor with papillary thyroid cancer or a benign thyroid nodule (not recorded which). Some clones in this sample may be carry-over from other donors' samples. The chain couples TRBV20-1 to TRBJ2-2, with a weak D call TRBD2 (6 bases). Specimen: adjacent normal tissue. This CDR3 is CSASTSMMANTGELFF. CDR3 DNA: TGCAGTGCCTCGACTAGTATGATGGCGAACACCGGGGAGCTGTTTTTT.